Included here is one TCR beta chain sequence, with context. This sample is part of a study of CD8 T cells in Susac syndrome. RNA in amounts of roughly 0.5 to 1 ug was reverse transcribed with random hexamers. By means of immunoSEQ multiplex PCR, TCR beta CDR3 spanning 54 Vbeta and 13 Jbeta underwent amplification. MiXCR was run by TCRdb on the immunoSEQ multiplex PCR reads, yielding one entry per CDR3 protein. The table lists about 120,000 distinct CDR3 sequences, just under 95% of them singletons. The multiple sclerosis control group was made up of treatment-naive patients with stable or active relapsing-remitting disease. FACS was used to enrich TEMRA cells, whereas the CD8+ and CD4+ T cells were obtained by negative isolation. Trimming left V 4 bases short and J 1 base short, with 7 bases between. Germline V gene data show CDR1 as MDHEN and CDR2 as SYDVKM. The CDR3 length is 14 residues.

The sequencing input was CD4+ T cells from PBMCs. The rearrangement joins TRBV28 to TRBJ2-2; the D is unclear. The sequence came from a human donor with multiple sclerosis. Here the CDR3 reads CASSSPGNTGELFF. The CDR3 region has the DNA TGTGCCAGCAGTTCCCCCGGGAACACCGGGGAGCTGTTTTTT.